The source of this T cell receptor beta chain is a study of response to subunit inactivated influenza vaccine. Study-wide results and limits: The study's authors posited that every seasonal influenza vaccination enlists few new T cells.

This clonotype was seen more than once but under ten times. What it recognizes is unknown. One entry per CDR3 protein, called by TCRdb with MiXCR from the RT-PCR reads. The table records fewer than 800,000 distinct CDR3 sequences, 15% to 18% of them present only once. This sample comprised PBMCs from blood, obtained 11 to 12 days after vaccination. The sequence was obtained from a man aged 45-65 years who received an inactivated influenza vaccine.

The CDR3 DNA follows: TGTGCCAGCAGCGGGGCTGGAACCGGGGCCTACGAGCAGTACTTC. Translated, it gives CASSGAGTGAYEQYF. The chain joins TRBV28 to TRBJ2-7, with D perhaps matching TRBD1 or TRBD2 (5 bases each). Germline V CDR1 and CDR2: MDHEN, SYDVKM. The V end was cut by 6 bases, the J end by 2 bases, with 17 bases between. CDR3 size: 15 residues.